This TCR beta chain is drawn from a study of blood T cell repertoires in COVID-19. Study summary: COVID-19 samples from acute and convalescent phases originated in the United States, Italy and Spain. Sources were T cells, B-cell-depleted T cells, or PBMCs; the material itself was cDNA or gDNA.

The CDR3 covers 14 residues. The germline V and J ends were trimmed by 2 bases and 3 bases, with 8 bases remaining between them. The germline V gene has CDR1 MNHEY and CDR2 SVGEGT. In the original processing: The authors estimated nucleated cell counts from reference gene primer amplification. The protocol was immunoSEQ multiplex PCR, while the TCRdb copy is restricted to in-frame clones and leaves out a portion. For V, J and clone size, that table is used; D and trimming come from the DNA. The top ten hold approximately 6.3% of the sample, which has about 90,000 clones, 85% to 95% seen once. This TCR was recovered from a woman in her sixties or seventies with active COVID-19. Sequenced input: peripheral blood. The rearrangement uses TRBV6-2 or TRBV6-3 and TRBJ1-5, with no clear D. CDR3 nucleotide sequence: TGTGCCAGCAGTTACCTGGGCCCCAATCAGCCCCAGCATTTT. Its translation is CASSYLGPNQPQHF.